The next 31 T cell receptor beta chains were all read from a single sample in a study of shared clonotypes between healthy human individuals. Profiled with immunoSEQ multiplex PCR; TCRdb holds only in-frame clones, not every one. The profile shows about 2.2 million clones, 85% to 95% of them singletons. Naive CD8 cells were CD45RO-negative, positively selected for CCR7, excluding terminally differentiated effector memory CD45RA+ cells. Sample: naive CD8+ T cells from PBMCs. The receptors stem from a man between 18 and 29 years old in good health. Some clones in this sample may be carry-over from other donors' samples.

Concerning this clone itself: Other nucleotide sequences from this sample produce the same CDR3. The CDR3 DNA follows: TGTGCCAGCAGAGGACAGGGTGGCACTGAAGCTTTCTTT. Amino acid sequence: CASRGQGGTEAFF. The chain employs TRBV6-1 and TRBJ1-1; 8 bases are a match to TRBD1. This CDR3 is 13 amino acids long. Germline V gives CDR1 MNHNS, CDR2 SASEGT. J gave up 4 bases and V 6 bases, and 4 bases lay outside the gene matches.

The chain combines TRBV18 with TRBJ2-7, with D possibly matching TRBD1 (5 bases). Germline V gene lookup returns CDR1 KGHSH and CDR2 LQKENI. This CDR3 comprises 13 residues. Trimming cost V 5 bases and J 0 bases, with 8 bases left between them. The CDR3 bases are TGTGCCAGCTCAGGGGCAATCTCCTACGAGCAGTACTTC. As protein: CASSGAISYEQYF.

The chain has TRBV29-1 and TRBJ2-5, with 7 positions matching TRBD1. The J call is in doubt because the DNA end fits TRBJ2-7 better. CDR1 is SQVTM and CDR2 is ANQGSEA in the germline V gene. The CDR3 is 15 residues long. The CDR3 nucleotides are TGCAGCGTTGAAGACGGGACAGCCAGCTCCTACGAGCAGTACTTC. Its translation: CSVEDGTASSYEQYF.

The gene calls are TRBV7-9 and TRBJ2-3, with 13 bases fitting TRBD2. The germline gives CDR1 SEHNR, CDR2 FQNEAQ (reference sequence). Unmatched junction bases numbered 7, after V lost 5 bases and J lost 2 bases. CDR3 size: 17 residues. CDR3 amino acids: CASSGQGLAGATDTQYF. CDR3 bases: TGTGCCAGCAGCGGCCAAGGACTAGCGGGAGCCACAGATACGCAGTATTTT.

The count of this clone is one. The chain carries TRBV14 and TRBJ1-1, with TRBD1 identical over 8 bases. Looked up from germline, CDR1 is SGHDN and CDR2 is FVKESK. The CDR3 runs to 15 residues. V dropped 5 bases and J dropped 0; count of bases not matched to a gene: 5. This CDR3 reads CASSFRTGMNTEAFF. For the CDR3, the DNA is TGTGCCAGCAGCTTTCGGACAGGGATGAACACTGAAGCTTTCTTT.

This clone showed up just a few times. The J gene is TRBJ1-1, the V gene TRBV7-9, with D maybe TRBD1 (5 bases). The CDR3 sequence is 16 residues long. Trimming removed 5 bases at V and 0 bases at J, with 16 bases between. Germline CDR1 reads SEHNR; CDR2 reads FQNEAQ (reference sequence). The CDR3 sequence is CASSPNAGPMNTEAFF. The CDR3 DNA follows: TGTGCCAGCAGCCCAAACGCGGGGCCGATGAACACTGAAGCTTTCTTT.

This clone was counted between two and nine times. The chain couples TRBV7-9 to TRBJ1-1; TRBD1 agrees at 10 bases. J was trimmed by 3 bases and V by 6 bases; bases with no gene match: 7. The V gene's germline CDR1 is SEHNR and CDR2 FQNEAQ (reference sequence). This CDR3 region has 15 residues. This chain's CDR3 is CASRPRQGADTEAFF. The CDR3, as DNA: TGTGCCAGCAGGCCCCGACAGGGGGCCGACACTGAAGCTTTCTTT. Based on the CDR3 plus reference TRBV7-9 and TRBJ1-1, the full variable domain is DTGVSQNPRHKITKRGQNVTFRCDPISEHNRLYWYRQTLGQGPEFLTYFQNEAQLEKSRLLSDRFSAERPKGSFSTLEIQRTEQGDSAMYLCASRPRQGADTEAFFGQGTRLTVV.

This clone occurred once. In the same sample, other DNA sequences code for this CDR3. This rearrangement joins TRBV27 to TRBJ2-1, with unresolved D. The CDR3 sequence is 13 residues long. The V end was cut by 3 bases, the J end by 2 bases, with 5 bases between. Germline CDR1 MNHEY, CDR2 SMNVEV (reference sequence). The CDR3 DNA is TGTGCCAGCAGTTTTAGTACCTACAATGAGCAGTTCTTC. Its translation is CASSFSTYNEQFF.

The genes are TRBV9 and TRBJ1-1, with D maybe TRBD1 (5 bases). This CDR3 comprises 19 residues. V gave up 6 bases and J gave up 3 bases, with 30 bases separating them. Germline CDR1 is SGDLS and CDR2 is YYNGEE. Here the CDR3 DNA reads TGTGCCAGCACCCCGGTACTCTTAGGACACAAGCTAGGGTACACTGAAGCTTTCTTT. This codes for CASTPVLLGHKLGYTEAFF.

In nucleotides, the CDR3 is TGTGCCAGCAGTCTCGACAGAAATGAGCAGTTCTTC. It translates to CASSLDRNEQFF. V and J are TRBV6-5 and TRBJ2-1; weak D call: TRBD1 (5 bases). The CDR3 sequence is 12 residues long. V was shortened by 5 bases and J by 7 bases, with 9 bases between the two germline ends. Germline CDR1 reads MNHEY; CDR2 reads SVGAGI.

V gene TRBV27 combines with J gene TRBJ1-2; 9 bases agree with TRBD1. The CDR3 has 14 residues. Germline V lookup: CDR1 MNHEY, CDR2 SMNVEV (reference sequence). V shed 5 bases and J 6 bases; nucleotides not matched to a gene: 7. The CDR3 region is CASSPWGQGDGYTF. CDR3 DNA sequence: TGTGCCAGCAGTCCATGGGGACAGGGTGATGGCTACACCTTC.

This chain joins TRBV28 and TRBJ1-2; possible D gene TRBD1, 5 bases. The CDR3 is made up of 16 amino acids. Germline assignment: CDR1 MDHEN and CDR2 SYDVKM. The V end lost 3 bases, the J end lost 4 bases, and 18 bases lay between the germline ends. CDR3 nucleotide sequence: TGTGCCAGCAGTTTCGCGCCGCCCGGGGCGGGCTATGGCTACACCTTC. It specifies CASSFAPPGAGYGYTF.

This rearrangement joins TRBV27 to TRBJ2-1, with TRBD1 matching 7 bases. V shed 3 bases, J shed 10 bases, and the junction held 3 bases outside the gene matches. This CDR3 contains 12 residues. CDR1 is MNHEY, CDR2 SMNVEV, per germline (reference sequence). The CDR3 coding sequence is TGTGCCAGCAGTTTTGGGGACAGCGAGCAGTTCTTC. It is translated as CASSFGDSEQFF.

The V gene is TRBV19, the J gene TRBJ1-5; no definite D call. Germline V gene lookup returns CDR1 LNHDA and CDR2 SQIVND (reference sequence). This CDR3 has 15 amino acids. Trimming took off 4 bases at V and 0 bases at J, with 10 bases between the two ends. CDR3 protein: CASSSTDFSNQPQHF. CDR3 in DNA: TGTGCCAGTAGTAGTACCGACTTTAGCAATCAGCCCCAGCATTTT. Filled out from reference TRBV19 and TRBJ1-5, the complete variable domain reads DGGITQSPKYLFRKEGQNVTLSCEQNLNHDAMYWYRQDPGQGLRLIYYSQIVNDFQKGDIAEGYSVSREKKESFPLTVTSAQKNPTAFYLCASSSTDFSNQPQHFGDGTRLSIL.

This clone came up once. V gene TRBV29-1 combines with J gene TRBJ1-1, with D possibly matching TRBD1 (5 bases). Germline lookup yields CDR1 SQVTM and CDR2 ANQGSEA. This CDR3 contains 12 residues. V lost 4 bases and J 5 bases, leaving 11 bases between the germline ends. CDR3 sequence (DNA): TGCAGCGTTGTGGGGGGGGGTACTGAAGCTTTCTTT. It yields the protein CSVVGGGTEAFF.

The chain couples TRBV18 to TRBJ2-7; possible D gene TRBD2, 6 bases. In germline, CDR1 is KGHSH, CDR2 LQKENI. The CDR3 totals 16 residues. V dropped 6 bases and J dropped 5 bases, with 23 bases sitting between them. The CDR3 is CASSLTGEGDLNEQYF. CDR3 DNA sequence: TGTGCCAGCTCCCTCACGGGGGAAGGGGACCTTAACGAGCAGTACTTC.

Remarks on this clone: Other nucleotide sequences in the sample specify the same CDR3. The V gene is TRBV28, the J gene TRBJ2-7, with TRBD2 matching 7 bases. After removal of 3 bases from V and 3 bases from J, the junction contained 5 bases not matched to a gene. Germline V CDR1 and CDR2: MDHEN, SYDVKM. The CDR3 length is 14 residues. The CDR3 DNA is TGTGCCAGCAGTTTTGGGCGGGAGAGCTACGAGCAGTACTTC. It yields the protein CASSFGRESYEQYF.

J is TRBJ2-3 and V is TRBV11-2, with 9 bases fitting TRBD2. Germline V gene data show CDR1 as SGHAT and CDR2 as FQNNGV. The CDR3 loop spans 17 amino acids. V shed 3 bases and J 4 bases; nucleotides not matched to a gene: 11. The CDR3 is CASSLPPGAGGSDTQYF. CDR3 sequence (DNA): TGTGCCAGCAGCTTGCCCCCGGGGGCGGGAGGGTCAGATACGCAGTATTTT.

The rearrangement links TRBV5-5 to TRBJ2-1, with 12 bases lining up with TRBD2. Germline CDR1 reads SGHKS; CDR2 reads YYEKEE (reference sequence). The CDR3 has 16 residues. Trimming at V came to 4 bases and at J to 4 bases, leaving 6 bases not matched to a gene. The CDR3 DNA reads TGTGCCAGCAGCGCGACTAGCGGGGGTCTTTACAATGAGCAGTTCTTC. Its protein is CASSATSGGLYNEQFF.

The CDR3 region is CASSGRAYEQYF. CDR3 sequence (DNA): TGTGCCAGCAGCGGCAGAGCCTACGAGCAGTACTTC. J is TRBJ2-7 and V is TRBV7-8; no clear D gene. V dropped 5 bases and J dropped 2 bases, with 7 bases sitting between them. This CDR3 is built from 12 residues. CDR1 and CDR2 (germline): SGHVS, FQNEAQ.

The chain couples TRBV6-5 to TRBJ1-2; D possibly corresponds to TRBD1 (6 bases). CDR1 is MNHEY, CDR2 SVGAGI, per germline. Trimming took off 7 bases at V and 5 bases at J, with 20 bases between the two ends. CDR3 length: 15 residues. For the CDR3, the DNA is TGTGCCAGCATCCCATTGGGGGGGGGCAGGTATGGCTACACCTTC. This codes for CASIPLGGGRYGYTF.

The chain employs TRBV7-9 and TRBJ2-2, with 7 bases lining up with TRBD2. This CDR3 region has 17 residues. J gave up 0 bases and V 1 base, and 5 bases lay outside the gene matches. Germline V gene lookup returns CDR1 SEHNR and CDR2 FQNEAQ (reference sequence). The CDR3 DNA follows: TGTGCCAGCAGCTTAGGGGGCCTAGCGGCGAACACCGGGGAGCTGTTTTTT. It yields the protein CASSLGGLAANTGELFF.

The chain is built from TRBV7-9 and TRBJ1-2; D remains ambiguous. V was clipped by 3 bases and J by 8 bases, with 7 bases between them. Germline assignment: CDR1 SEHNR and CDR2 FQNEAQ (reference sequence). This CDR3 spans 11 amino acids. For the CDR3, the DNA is TGTGCCAGCAGCTTGGGGATGGGCTACACCTTC. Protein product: CASSLGMGYTF.

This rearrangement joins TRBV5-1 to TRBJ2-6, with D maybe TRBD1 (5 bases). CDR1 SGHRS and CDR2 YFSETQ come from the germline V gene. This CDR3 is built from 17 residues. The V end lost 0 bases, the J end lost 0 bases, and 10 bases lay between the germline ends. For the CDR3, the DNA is TGCGCCAGCAGCTTGGAGGGGCCATTCTCTGGGGCCAACGTCCTGACTTTC. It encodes CASSLEGPFSGANVLTF. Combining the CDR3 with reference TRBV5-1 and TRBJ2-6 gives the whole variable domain KAGVTQTPRYLIKTRGQQVTLSCSPISGHRSVSWYQQTPGQGLQFLFEYFSETQRNKGNFPGRFSGRQFSNSRSEMNVSTLELGDSALYLCASSLEGPFSGANVLTFGAGSRLTVL.

The CDR3 DNA reads TGTGCCAGCAGCTCCACCCCCGGGAGCTACGAGCAGTACTTC. Protein sequence: CASSSTPGSYEQYF. The V gene is TRBV11-2, the J gene TRBJ2-7; D is possibly TRBD2 (6 bases). The CDR3 extends over 14 amino acids. V was cut by 4 bases and J by 3 bases, with 13 bases left in between. Per the germline V gene, CDR1 is SGHAT and CDR2 is FQNNGV.

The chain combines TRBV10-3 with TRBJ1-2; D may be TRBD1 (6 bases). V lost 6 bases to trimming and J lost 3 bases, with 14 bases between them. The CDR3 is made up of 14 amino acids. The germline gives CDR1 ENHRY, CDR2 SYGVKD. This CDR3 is CAIREGGPHYGYTF. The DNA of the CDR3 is TGTGCCATCAGGGAGGGGGGGCCTCACTATGGCTACACCTTC.

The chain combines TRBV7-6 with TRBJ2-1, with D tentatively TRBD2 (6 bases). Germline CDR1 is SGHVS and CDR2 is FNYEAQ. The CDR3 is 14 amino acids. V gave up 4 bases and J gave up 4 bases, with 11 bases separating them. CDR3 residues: CASSSRTNYNEQFF. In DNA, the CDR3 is TGTGCCAGCAGCTCCAGGACTAATTACAATGAGCAGTTCTTC.

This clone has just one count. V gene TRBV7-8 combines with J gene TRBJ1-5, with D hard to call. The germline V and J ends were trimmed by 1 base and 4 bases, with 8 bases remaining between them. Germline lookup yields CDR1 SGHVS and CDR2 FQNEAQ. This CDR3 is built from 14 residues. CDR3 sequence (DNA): TGTGCCAGCAGCTTAGAGAATAGTAATCAGCCCCAGCATTTT. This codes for CASSLENSNQPQHF.

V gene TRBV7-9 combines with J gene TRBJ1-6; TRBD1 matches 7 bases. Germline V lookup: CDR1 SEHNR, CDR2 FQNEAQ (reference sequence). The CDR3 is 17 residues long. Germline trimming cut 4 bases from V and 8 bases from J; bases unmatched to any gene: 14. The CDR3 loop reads CASSSPSEGAQDSPLHF. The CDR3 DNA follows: TGTGCCAGCAGCTCGCCCTCAGAGGGGGCGCAGGATTCACCCCTCCACTTT.

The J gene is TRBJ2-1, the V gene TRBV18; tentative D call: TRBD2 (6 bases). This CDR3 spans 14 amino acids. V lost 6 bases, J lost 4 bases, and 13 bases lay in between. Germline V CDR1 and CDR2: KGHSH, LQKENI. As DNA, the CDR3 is TGTGCCAGCTCCGATGCGGGGCTATACAATGAGCAGTTCTTC. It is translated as CASSDAGLYNEQFF.

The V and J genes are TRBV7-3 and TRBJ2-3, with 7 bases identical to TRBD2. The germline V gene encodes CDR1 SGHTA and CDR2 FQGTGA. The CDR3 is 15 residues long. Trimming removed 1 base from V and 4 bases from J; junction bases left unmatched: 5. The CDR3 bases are TGTGCCAGCAGCTTAAGGTGGGAGGGCCCAGATACGCAGTATTTT. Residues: CASSLRWEGPDTQYF.